This TCR beta chain is from a study of blood T cell repertoires in COVID-19. The method was immunoSEQ multiplex PCR; TCRdb's version includes in-frame clones alone and lacks a portion of them. The table has some 73,000 clones, 70% to 75% seen once; the top ten hold approximately 20%. The sequence was obtained from a man between 60 and 75 years old with acute or convalescent COVID-19. The sequencing input was peripheral blood.

CDR3 sequence: CASSPTSGGPTDTGELFF. The CDR3 bases are TGTGCCAGCAGCCCGACTAGCGGGGGGCCCACGGACACCGGGGAGCTGTTTTTT. V and J are TRBV5-6 and TRBJ2-2, with 13 nucleotides matching TRBD2. CDR1 and CDR2 (germline): SGHDT, YYEEEE. This CDR3 has 18 amino acids. V was clipped by 4 bases and J by 3 bases; unmatched bases: 9.